This T cell receptor beta chain was recorded in a study of CD8 T cells in Susac syndrome. General study results and limits: The study acknowledged a relatively small number of individuals in its TCR sequencing and HLA analysis.

Random hexamers were used to reverse transcribe the RNA input (about 0.45 to 1 ug). An immunoSEQ multiplex PCR amplified TCR beta CDR3 over 54 Vbeta and 13 Jbeta. TCRdb reprocessed the immunoSEQ multiplex PCR reads via MiXCR and lists one record per CDR3 protein. The sample lists about 120,000 distinct CDR3 sequences; more than 85% were seen once. Notes on this clonotype: Antigen unknown.

Trimming cost V 6 bases and J 3 bases; bases outside gene matches: 10. Germline V lookup: CDR1 DFQATT, CDR2 SNEGSKA (reference sequence). This CDR3 comprises 14 residues. The rearrangement uses TRBV20-1 and TRBJ2-7; 8 bases match TRBD1. This receptor was identified in a human donor with multiple sclerosis. The sample consisted of CD4+ T cells from PBMCs. The CDR3 DNA sequence: TGCAGTGCCGGGACAGGTGCCGGGGTCTACGAGCAGTACTTC. It codes for CSAGTGAGVYEQYF.